This T cell receptor (beta chain) was identified during a study of cytomegalovirus exposure and HLA in healthy donors. Study-level points and caveats: Later on, an analysis found that several of the most significant clusters appeared to be linked to common viral pathogens, which included parvovirus B19. Association of a missense DCLRE1C variant with TCR beta V- and J-gene trimming was reported in a later analysis. Confirmation in vitro established that three CMV-associated chains were specific for CMV antigens. A later analysis showed HLA-associated TCR beta chains outstripping equally common others in clonal expansion.

A note on this clone: Antigen: not known.

The ends were cut back, 7 bases at V and 6 bases at J, with 14 bases in the middle. The CDR3 is made up of 13 amino acids. The germline V gene has CDR1 MNHNY and CDR2 SVGAGI (reference sequence). In the PCR, 60 Vbeta and 13 Jbeta primers were used. Repertoires were generated with immunoSEQ multiplex PCR, while TCRdb's copy carries only in-frame clones and drops some. This table has over 130,000 clones, roughly 72% appearing once. What was sequenced was PBMCs. The chain is built from TRBV6-6 and TRBJ2-3; D possibly corresponds to TRBD2 (6 bases). This clonotype was obtained from a man aged 35-49 years in good health and CMV-seronegative. CDR3 bases: TGTGCCAGCACCTACACTAGCTTTGATACGCAGTATTTT. It translates to CASTYTSFDTQYF.